This T cell receptor (beta chain) was captured by sequencing in a study of T cells in Graves' hyperthyroidism and ophthalmopathy (dated by TCRdb to the late 2010s). For context, the study as a whole: Peripheral blood samples were taken at the time of initial diagnosis, prior to any treatment. To identify distinguishing TCR V-J signatures, a discovery cohort of 90 to 100 patients was used, comprising 40 to 45 with Graves' ophthalmopathy and roughly 60 with stable Graves' hyperthyroidism. Prospective prediction of ophthalmopathy was tested in an independent validation cohort consisting of some 20 hyperthyroidism patients and approximately 16 patients who later progressed to ophthalmopathy. The 100 discovery patients were divided at random into training and test sets in a 7:3 ratio. In more than 5 Graves' hyperthyroidism patients, the study also compared T-cell repertoires from thyroid tissue with T-cell repertoires from blood. After blood sampling, hyperthyroidism patients were treated with methimazole at a starting dose of 30 mg daily, and ophthalmopathy patients were treated with high-dose intravenous methylprednisolone. The paper reports TCR Vbeta CDR3 sequencing of more than 120 peripheral blood samples: around 45 ophthalmopathy, some 80 hyperthyroidism and 17 progressor patients. Results and caveats for the whole study, not just this receptor: In cross-validation, a model built on a 13 V-J signature told ophthalmopathy apart from stable hyperthyroidism with just under 90% sensitivity and roughly 82% specificity, and in testing the same model reached 80%/75%. In validation, the model predicted progression to ophthalmopathy with just under 71% sensitivity and about 73% specificity, a median of around 6.6 months before onset. Sample size was not statistically predetermined, and investigators were not blinded to group allocation. Most expanded thyroid clonotypes (frequency above 0.001) were also detected in blood, a finding suggesting that blood repertoires may reflect thyroid immune responses.

The table lists this clonotype with many counts. No cognate antigen has been identified for it. One base away there is no much larger clone; base qualities are not given. Hyperthyroidism patients were newly diagnosed, with disease duration under 2 months, and aged 18 to 65 years. Patients with uncontrolled infections, other autoimmune diseases, pregnancy or lactation were excluded. Diagnoses were established on the basis of clinical symptoms, serum thyroxine and TRAb, thyroid ultrasound, and orbital computed tomography. Blood from progressor patients was collected at the time of first diagnosis with hyperthyroidism, before any ophthalmopathy symptoms had appeared. PBMCs were separated from approximately 9.9 ml of fresh peripheral blood using Ficoll-Paque density gradient centrifugation. Progressor patients were defined as those initially diagnosed with Graves' hyperthyroidism in whom ophthalmopathy developed during follow-up. Trizol reagent was used to extract total RNA, and RNA quality was then checked on an Agilent 2100 Bioanalyzer.

The TCR beta CDR3 regions were amplified from RNA transcripts. The first round of RT-PCR for the TCR CDR3 was performed with the HTBI primer set and the Qiagen OneStep RT-PCR kit. A second multiplex PCR round built the libraries, followed by size selection and purification. Paired-end sequencing of the libraries was performed with 100 bp reads on an Illumina HiSeq2000. The study's processing was this. SOAPnuke was used to process the raw data, with reads discarded if the reads contained adapters or uncalled bases, had a mean Phred below 15, or lacked an exact constant-primer or identifier match. High-quality paired reads were merged using COPE v1.2.5, and each unique nucleotide sequence was defined as a clonotype. Clonotypes were aligned to IMGT TRBV, TRBD and TRBJ reference segments using MiTCR v1.1. Only V-J combinations with frequency above 0.0001, covering approximately 99% of repertoires, were analysed. A TCS score was defined as the ratio between F50 (clonal expansion) and ExV (chaos), using BLOSUM62-based TCRdist between CDR3 peptides within each V-J. Welch's t-statistics and random forest reduced fewer than 600 V-J features to 13, which were used in a naive Bayes classifier (R e1071). TCRdb reanalyzed the raw reads on its own, using fastp at Q25 for trimming and MiXCR for clone calling, and kept in-frame beta chains. Rows are unified per CDR3 protein, each entry keeping the most common DNA and genes. TCRdb's processing, not the study's, gives the V and J calls here. This sample is represented by around 250,000 distinct CDR3 sequences; 14% to 15% of them were singletons. The ten largest clones take up approximately 12% of the sample.

The CDR3 has 16 amino acids, counting the end cysteine and phenylalanine. Solely the CDR3 DNA is kept, with 48 bases framed from the first base. CDR1 LNHNV and CDR2 YYDKDF are derived from the germline V gene (reference sequence). The germline V end is reduced by 9 bases and the J end by 2 bases; junction bases left unmatched: 15. The receptor was derived from a middle-aged woman with Graves' hyperthyroidism that later progressed to Graves' ophthalmopathy. Sequencing was done on a sample of blood. Rearrangement joined TRBV15 to TRBJ2-5, with 7 bases in between that match TRBD2. The CDR3 loop reads CATGDYYTGLQETQYF. At the DNA level, the sequence is TGTGCCACGGGGGACTACTACACCGGCCTACAAGAGACCCAGTACTTC.